The rows below give T cell receptor beta chains drawn from one sample of a study of T cell repertoires in cytomegalovirus infection. MiXCR, applied by TCRdb to the reads, yields one record per CDR3 protein. The table includes about 69,000 distinct CDR3 sequences, under 30% detected once. For these TCRs, the target antigens are not known. Sequences were derived from CD8+ T cells from cultured PBMCs, sampled from culture after CMV antigen stimulation. The receptors stem from a human donor in good health (CMV status not recorded). Some clones in this sample may be carry-over from other donors' samples. The CDR3 runs from the conserved cysteine through the conserved F or W. Each record gives: CDR3 protein, CDR3 DNA, J gene, clone size, D gene, V gene. A D gene is named only where the DNA matches it firmly. Clone size, where shown, is once, few, many, or a class for clones that have expanded.

CASSSQVGYYEQYF	TGTGCCAGCAGCTCACAGGTGGGATACTACGAGCAGTACTTC	TRBJ2-7	-	-	TRBV11-2
CAISEALAGERTDTQYF	TGTGCCATCAGTGAGGCACTAGCGGGAGAGAGAACAGATACGCAGTATTTT	TRBJ2-3	-	TRBD2	TRBV10-3
CASSFREYNEQFF	TGTGCCAGTAGTTTCCGGGAATACAATGAGCAGTTCTTC	TRBJ2-1	-	-	TRBV19
CASSKPGQVDDEAFF	TGTGCCAGCAGCAAGCCGGGACAGGTTGACGATGAAGCTTTCTTT	TRBJ1-1	few	TRBD1	TRBV7-2
CASSVGQYEQYF	TGTGCCAGCAGTGTAGGGCAGTACGAGCAGTACTTC	TRBJ2-7	-	-	TRBV6-1
CSARHVRTGREGNQPQHF	TGCAGTGCTAGACACGTCCGGACAGGGAGGGAGGGCAATCAGCCCCAGCATTTT	TRBJ1-5	few	TRBD1	TRBV20-1
CAISGRLNTEAFF	TGTGCCATCAGTGGCAGATTGAACACTGAAGCTTTCTTT	TRBJ1-1	many	-	TRBV10-3
CASSPGGGLGGTYSNQPQHF	TGTGCCAGCAGTCCAGGAGGTGGGTTGGGCGGGACATATAGCAATCAGCCCCAGCATTTT	TRBJ1-5	many	-	TRBV12-3/TRBV12-4
CASRLEGTSYEQYF	TGTGCCAGCAGGTTGGAGGGCACCTCCTACGAGCAGTACTTC	TRBJ2-7	many	-	TRBV28
CASSLDFTSVAGELFF	TGTGCCAGCAGCTTAGATTTTACTAGTGTTGCCGGGGAGCTGTTTTTT	TRBJ2-2	-	-	TRBV11-2
CSVVTNYEQYF	TGCAGCGTTGTCACCAACTACGAGCAGTACTTC	TRBJ2-7	few	-	TRBV29-1
CASSLAGLRSYNEQFF	TGTGCCAGCAGCTTGGCGGGACTCCGCTCCTACAATGAGCAGTTCTTC	TRBJ2-1	-	-	TRBV11-2
CASSSKRGTNAYEQYF	TGTGCCAGCAGCTCTAAGAGGGGCACGAACGCCTACGAGCAGTACTTC	TRBJ2-7	many	-	TRBV7-6
CASSPQTRTGELFF	TGTGCCAGCAGTCCGCAGACTCGCACCGGGGAGCTGTTTTTT	TRBJ2-2	-	-	TRBV28
CASSPYRGRNEQFF	TGTGCCAGCAGTCCATACAGGGGGCGGAATGAGCAGTTCTTC	TRBJ2-1	few	TRBD1	TRBV28
CASSSFGNLGTDTQYF	TGTGCCAGCAGTTCTTTCGGGAACCTGGGGACAGATACGCAGTATTTT	TRBJ2-3	-	-	TRBV27
CASSLVANAYNEQFF	TGCGCCAGCAGCTTGGTCGCGAACGCCTACAATGAGCAGTTCTTC	TRBJ2-1	-	-	TRBV5-1
CASSEGQGMDYGYTF	TGTGCCAGCAGCGAAGGACAGGGGATGGACTATGGCTACACCTTC	TRBJ1-2	few	TRBD1	TRBV5-4
CASSFGGTGELFF	TGTGCCAGCAGTTTCGGGGGGACCGGGGAGCTGTTTTTT	TRBJ2-2	-	TRBD2	TRBV27
CASSLKGGNTEAFF	TGTGCCAGCAGCTTAAAGGGGGGGAACACTGAAGCTTTCTTT	TRBJ1-1	many	-	TRBV7-2
CASSLSEAPYQQETQYF	TGTGCCAGCAGCTTGTCTGAGGCCCCCTATCAACAAGAGACCCAGTACTTC	TRBJ2-5	medium-sized	-	TRBV7-2
CASSITDRVEAFF	TGTGCCAGTAGTATCACGGACAGGGTTGAAGCTTTCTTT	TRBJ1-1	-	TRBD1	TRBV19
CASSNAVAYEQYF	TGTGCCAGTAGTAATGCAGTCGCCTACGAGCAGTACTTC	TRBJ2-7	-	-	TRBV19
CASSIAIQYRGDEQYF	TGTGCCAGTAGTATCGCCATTCAGTACAGGGGCGACGAGCAGTACTTC	TRBJ2-7	few	TRBD1	TRBV19
CASSAGTSSTDTQYF	TGTGCCAGCAGCGCCGGGACTAGCAGCACAGATACGCAGTATTTT	TRBJ2-3	many	TRBD2	TRBV2
CSVEETGRTGYTF	TGCAGCGTTGAAGAGACCGGGAGGACTGGCTACACCTTC	TRBJ1-2	few	-	TRBV29-1
CASSLARLAGGIYEQYF	TGTGCCAGCAGCTTAGCCAGACTAGCGGGAGGGATATACGAGCAGTACTTC	TRBJ2-7	few	TRBD2	TRBV11-2
CASSGPLADTDTQYF	TGTGCCAGCAGCGGGCCCCTGGCGGACACAGATACGCAGTATTTT	TRBJ2-3	-	-	TRBV7-2
CASSLPLDTDTQYF	TGTGCCAGCAGCTTGCCGCTTGACACAGATACGCAGTATTTT	TRBJ2-3	many	-	TRBV5-4
CASSLLLGTTYEQYF	TGTGCCAGCAGCTTACTATTAGGTACCACTTACGAGCAGTACTTC	TRBJ2-7	many	-	TRBV7-2